This TCR beta chain was captured in a study of T cells after yellow fever vaccination. Study-level background: Any fraction with a low cell number was prepared using SMART-Seq v4 Ultra Low Input.

In TCRdb, the 5' RACE reads were re-called with MiXCR into one record per CDR3 protein. The sample lists 500,000 to 650,000 distinct CDR3 sequences; about a sixth were seen once. Per germline, CDR1 DFQATT and CDR2 SNEGSKA (reference sequence). The length of the CDR3 is 15 residues. V shed 3 bases and J shed 3 bases, with 18 bases lying between them. This receptor was identified in a man between 18 and 35 years old who received the YFV17D yellow fever vaccine. Specimen: PBMCs, collected roughly 5 days after the first yellow fever vaccination. This chain joins TRBV20-1 and TRBJ2-7, with D possibly called TRBD1 or TRBD2 (5 bases each). In DNA, the CDR3 is TGCAGTGCTAGCAATGATCGGGACCGCCTCTACGAGCAGTACTTC. This encodes CSASNDRDRLYEQYF.